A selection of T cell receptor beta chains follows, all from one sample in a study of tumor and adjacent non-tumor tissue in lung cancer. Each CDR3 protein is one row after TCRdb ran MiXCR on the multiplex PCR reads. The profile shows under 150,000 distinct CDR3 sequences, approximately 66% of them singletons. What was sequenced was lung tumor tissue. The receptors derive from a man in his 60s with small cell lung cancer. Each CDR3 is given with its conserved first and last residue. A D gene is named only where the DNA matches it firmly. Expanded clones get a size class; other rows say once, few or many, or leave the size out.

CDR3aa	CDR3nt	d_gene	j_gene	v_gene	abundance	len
CASSPTGFGTEAFF	TGTGCCAGTAGCCCGACAGGGTTCGGCACTGAAGCTTTCTTT	TRBD1	TRBJ1-1	TRBV19	once	14
CASSLDAGVGTDTQYF	TGTGCCAGCAGCTTAGATGCCGGAGTGGGCACAGATACGCAGTATTTT	NA	TRBJ2-3	TRBV11-2	many	16
CASSLAQGGLYNEQFF	TGTGCCAGCAGTTTAGCCCAAGGCGGGCTTTACAATGAGCAGTTCTTC	NA	TRBJ2-1	TRBV12-3/TRBV12-4	few	16
CSAPTSWGRDRQYF	TGCAGTGCTCCGACTAGCTGGGGAAGAGATAGGCAGTATTTT	TRBD2	TRBJ2-3	TRBV20-1	NA	14
CASSYADGTYEQYF	TGTGCCAGCAGTTATGCGGACGGAACCTACGAGCAGTACTTC	NA	TRBJ2-7	TRBV6-2/TRBV6-3	NA	14
CVSSIAGATDTQYF	TGTGTCAGTAGTATAGCAGGGGCCACAGATACGCAGTATTTT	NA	TRBJ2-3	TRBV19	NA	14
CASSPSTGSTEAFF	TGCGCCAGCAGCCCATCGACAGGGAGCACTGAAGCTTTCTTT	TRBD1	TRBJ1-1	TRBV5-1	NA	14
CASSPLDRVEETQYF	TGTGCCAGCAGCCCCCTGGACAGGGTAGAAGAGACCCAGTACTTC	TRBD1	TRBJ2-5	TRBV11-2	many	15
CSVAGTERTIPDTQYF	TGCAGCGTTGCCGGGACGGAAAGGACTATACCAGATACGCAGTATTTT	NA	TRBJ2-3	TRBV29-1	many	16
CAAKTDTGRNYCYTF	TGTGCTGCTAAAACGGACACCGGGAGGAACTATTGCTACACCTTC	NA	TRBJ1-2	TRBV6-5	NA	15
CVSSEWGQQETQYF	TGTGTCAGCAGTGAATGGGGACAGCAAGAGACCCAGTACTTC	TRBD1	TRBJ2-5	TRBV6-1	NA	14
CGARDKLAGGLDTQYF	TGCGGTGCTAGAGATAAACTAGCGGGAGGATTAGATACGCAGTATTTT	TRBD2	TRBJ2-3	TRBV20-1	NA	16
CASSAPARGNTIYF	TGCGCCAGCAGTGCGCCTGCTCGAGGAAACACCATATATTTT	NA	TRBJ1-3	TRBV10-2	once	14
CASSLPNQPQHF	TGTGCCAGCAGCTTGCCTAATCAGCCCCAGCATTTT	NA	TRBJ1-5	TRBV5-4	few	12
CASSQDFLAGHNEQFF	TGCGCCAGCAGCCAAGATTTCCTAGCGGGACACAATGAGCAGTTCTTC	TRBD2	TRBJ2-1	TRBV4-1	NA	16
CASSTGVSKPQHF	TGTGCCAGCAGTACAGGAGTTTCTAAGCCCCAGCATTTT	NA	TRBJ1-5	TRBV6-1	medium-sized	13
CRASGQGGGGSNYGYIF	TGCAGAGCTAGTGGGCAGGGTGGAGGTGGATCGAACTATGGCTACATCTTC	NA	TRBJ1-2	TRBV20-1	NA	17
CASSSAMGRQETQYF	TGTGCCAGCAGCTCCGCGATGGGACGGCAAGAGACCCAGTACTTC	NA	TRBJ2-5	TRBV5-6	NA	15
CASRPTVTGELFF	TGTGCCAGCAGGCCAACAGTCACCGGGGAGCTGTTTTTT	NA	TRBJ2-2	TRBV11-2	many	13
CASSLVTRQYF	TGTGCCAGCAGTTTAGTTACAAGGCAGTACTTC	NA	TRBJ2-7	TRBV12-3/TRBV12-4	NA	11
CASSQGGCSYYEQFF	TGCGCAAGCAGCCAAGGGGGCTGTTCGTACTATGAGCAGTTCTTC	TRBD1	TRBJ2-1	TRBV4-1	NA	15
CANSRTLSGANVLTF	TGCGCCAACAGCCGCACACTCTCTGGGGCCAACGTCCTGACTTTC	NA	TRBJ2-6	TRBV4-3	NA	15
CASIRGTGSNEKLFF	TGTGCCAGCATCAGGGGGACAGGGAGTAATGAAAAACTGTTTTTT	TRBD1	TRBJ1-4	TRBV5-4	once	15
CNALKNYGYTF	TGCAATGCCCTAAAAAACTATGGCTACACCTTC	NA	TRBJ1-2	TRBV20-1	NA	11
CASSPVGGNQPQHF	TGTGCCAGCAGCCCCGTGGGAGGGAATCAGCCCCAGCATTTT	NA	TRBJ1-5	TRBV6-6	NA	14
CASSETNQPQHF	TGTGCCAGCAGCGAGACTAATCAGCCCCAGCATTTT	NA	TRBJ1-5	TRBV7-9	few	12
CASSSDGGTQYF	TGTGCCAGCAGCTCGGACGGAGGGACCCAGTACTTC	NA	TRBJ2-5	TRBV11-1	NA	12
CASSPGLAGGPKGTDMQYF	TGTGCCAGCAGTCCCGGACTAGCGGGAGGGCCTAAAGGCACAGATATGCAATATTTT	TRBD2	TRBJ2-3	TRBV6-6	NA	19
CASSFFSGVYGQYF	TGTGCCAGCAGCTTTTTCTCGGGCGTCTACGGTCAGTACTTC	NA	TRBJ2-7	TRBV11-2	NA	14